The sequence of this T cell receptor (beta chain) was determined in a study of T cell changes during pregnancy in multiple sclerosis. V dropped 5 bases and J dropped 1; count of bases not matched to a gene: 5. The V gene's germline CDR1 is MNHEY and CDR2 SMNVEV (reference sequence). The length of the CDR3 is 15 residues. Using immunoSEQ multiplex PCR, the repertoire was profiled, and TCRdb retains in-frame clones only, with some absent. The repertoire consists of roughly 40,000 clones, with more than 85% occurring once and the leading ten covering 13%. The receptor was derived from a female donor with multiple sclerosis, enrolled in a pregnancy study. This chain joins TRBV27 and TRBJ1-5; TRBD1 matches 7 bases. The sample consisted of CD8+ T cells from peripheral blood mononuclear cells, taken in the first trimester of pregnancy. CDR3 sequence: CASSPGTESNQPQHF. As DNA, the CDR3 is TGTGCCAGCAGTCCGGGGACAGAGAGCAATCAGCCCCAGCATTTT.